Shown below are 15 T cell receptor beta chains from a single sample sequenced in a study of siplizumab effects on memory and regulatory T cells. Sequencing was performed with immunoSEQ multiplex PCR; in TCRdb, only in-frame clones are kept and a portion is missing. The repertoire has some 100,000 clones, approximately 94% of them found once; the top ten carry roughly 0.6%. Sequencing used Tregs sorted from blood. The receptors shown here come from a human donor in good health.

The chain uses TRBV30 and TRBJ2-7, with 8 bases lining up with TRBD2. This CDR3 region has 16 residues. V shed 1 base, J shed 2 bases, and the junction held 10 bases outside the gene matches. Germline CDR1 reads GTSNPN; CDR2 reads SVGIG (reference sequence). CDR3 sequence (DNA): TGTGCCTGGAGTGAACTCCTGGCTAGCGGGCCCTACGAGCAGTACTTC. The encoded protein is CAWSELLASGPYEQYF.

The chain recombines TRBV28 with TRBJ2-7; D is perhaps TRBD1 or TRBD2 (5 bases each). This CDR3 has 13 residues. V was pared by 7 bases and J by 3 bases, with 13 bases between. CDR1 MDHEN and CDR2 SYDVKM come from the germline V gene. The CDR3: CASTPGLYYEQYF. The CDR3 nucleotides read TGTGCCAGCACCCCGGGGCTCTACTACGAGCAGTACTTC.

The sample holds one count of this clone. This CDR3 reads CASSLEGTREQFF. In DNA form, the CDR3 reads TGTGCCAGCAGCTTAGAAGGGACTAGGGAGCAGTTCTTC. The V and J genes are TRBV11-3 and TRBJ2-1; 8 nucleotides match TRBD2. With 0 bases clipped from V and 10 bases from J, the junction kept 2 bases outside the gene matches. Germline V lookup: CDR1 SGHNT, CDR2 YENEEA. CDR3 length: 13 residues. The variable domain in full, with the rest retrieved from reference TRBV11-3 and TRBJ2-1, is EAGVVQSPRYKIIEKKQPVAFWCNPISGHNTLYWYLQNLGQGPELLIRYENEEAVDDSQLPKDRFSAERLKGVDSTLKIQPAELGDSAVYLCASSLEGTREQFFGPGTRLTVL.

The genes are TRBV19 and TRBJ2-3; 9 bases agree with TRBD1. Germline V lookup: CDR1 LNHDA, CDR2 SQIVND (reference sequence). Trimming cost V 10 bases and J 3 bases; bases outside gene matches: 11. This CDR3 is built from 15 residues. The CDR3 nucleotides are TGTGCCACTAAGGACGGGACAGGGAGAACAGATACGCAGTATTTT. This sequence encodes CATKDGTGRTDTQYF.

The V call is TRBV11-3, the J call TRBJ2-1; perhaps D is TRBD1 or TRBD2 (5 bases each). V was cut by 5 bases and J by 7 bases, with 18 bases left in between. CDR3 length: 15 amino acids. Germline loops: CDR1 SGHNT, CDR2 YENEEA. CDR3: CASSPEGPRENEQFF. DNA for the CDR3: TGTGCCAGCAGCCCTGAGGGACCCAGAGAGAATGAGCAGTTCTTC.

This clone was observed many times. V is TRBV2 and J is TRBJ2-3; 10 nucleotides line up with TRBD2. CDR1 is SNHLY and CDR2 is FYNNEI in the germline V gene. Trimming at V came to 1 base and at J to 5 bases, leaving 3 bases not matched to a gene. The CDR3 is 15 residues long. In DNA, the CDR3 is TGTGCCAGCAGTGAAGATGGGACTAGCGTAGATACGCAGTATTTT. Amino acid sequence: CASSEDGTSVDTQYF.

This CDR3 reads CASSLGWDPDTQYF. In DNA form, the CDR3 reads TGCGCCAGCAGCTTGGGATGGGATCCAGATACGCAGTATTTT. The chain links TRBV5-1 to TRBJ2-3; no clear D. Germline-derived CDR1 and CDR2 are SGHRS and YFSETQ. The CDR3 is 14 amino acids. V was clipped by 0 bases and J by 4 bases, with 9 bases between them.

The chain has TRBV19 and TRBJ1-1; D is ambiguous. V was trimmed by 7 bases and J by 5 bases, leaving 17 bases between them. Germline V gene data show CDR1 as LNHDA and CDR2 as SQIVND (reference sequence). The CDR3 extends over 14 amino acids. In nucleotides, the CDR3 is TGTGCCAGTAAGTTTGGGCGATTTTCGACTGAAGCTTTCTTT. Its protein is CASKFGRFSTEAFF.

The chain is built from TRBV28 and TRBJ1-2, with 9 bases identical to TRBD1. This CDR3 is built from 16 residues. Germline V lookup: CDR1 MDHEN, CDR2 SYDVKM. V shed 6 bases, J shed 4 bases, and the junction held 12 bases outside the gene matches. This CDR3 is CASRNNLQGAVYGYTF. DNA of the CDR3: TGTGCCAGCAGGAATAACCTACAGGGGGCGGTCTATGGCTACACCTTC.

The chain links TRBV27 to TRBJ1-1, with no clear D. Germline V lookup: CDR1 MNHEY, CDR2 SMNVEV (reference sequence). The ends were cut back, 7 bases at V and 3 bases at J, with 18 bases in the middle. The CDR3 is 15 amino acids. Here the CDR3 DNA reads TGTGCCAGCATCCGGGCCTCGCCTAGGTACACTGAAGCTTTCTTT. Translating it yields CASIRASPRYTEAFF.

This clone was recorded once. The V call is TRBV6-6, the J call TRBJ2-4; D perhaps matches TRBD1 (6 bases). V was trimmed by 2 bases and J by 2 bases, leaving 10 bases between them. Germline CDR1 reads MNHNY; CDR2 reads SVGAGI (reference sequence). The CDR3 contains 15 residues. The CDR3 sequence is CASSYGGMTKNIQYF. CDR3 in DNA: TGTGCCAGCAGTTACGGGGGCATGACCAAAAACATTCAGTACTTC.

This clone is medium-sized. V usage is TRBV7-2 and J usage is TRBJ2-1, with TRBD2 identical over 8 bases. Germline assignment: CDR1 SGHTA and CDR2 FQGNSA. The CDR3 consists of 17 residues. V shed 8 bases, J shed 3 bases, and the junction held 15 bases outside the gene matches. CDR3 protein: CASLRGVGTRFYNEQFF. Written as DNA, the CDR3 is TGTGCCAGCCTCCGAGGGGTCGGGACTAGGTTCTACAATGAGCAGTTCTTC. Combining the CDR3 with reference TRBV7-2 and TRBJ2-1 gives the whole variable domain GAGVSQSPSNKVTEKGKDVELRCDPISGHTALYWYRQSLGQGLEFLIYFQGNSAPDKSGLPSDRFSAERTGGSVSTLTIQRTQQEDSAVYLCASLRGVGTRFYNEQFFGPGTRLTVL.

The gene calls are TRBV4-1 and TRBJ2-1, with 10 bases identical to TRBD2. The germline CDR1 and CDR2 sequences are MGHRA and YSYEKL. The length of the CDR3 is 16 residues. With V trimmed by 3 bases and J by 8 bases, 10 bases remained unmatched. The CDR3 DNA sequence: TGCGCCAGCAGCCAGAAAAGGCCTAGCGGGAGACATGAGCAGTTCTTC. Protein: CASSQKRPSGRHEQFF.

For the CDR3, the DNA is TGTGCCAGCAGCGACCTTTCACAGGCCAATACCTACGAGCAGTACTTC. Translating gives CASSDLSQANTYEQYF. The rearrangement joins TRBV9 to TRBJ2-7; possibly TRBD1 for D (5 bases). In germline, CDR1 is SGDLS, CDR2 YYNGEE. Deletions cut 3 bases from V and 2 bases from J, with 18 bases between. CDR3 length: 16 amino acids. The entire variable domain, with the rest obtained from reference TRBV9 and TRBJ2-7, is as follows: DSGVTQTPKHLITATGQRVTLRCSPRSGDLSVYWYQQSLDQGLQFLIQYYNGEERAKGNILERFSAQQFPDLHSELNLSSLELGDSALYFCASSDLSQANTYEQYFGPGTRLTVT.

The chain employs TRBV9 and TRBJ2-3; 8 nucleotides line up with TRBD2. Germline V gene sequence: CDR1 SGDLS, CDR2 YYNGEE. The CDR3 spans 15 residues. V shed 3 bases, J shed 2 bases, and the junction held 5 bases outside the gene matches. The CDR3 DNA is TGTGCCAGCAGCGCAGTAGCGGGAATCACAGATACGCAGTATTTT. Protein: CASSAVAGITDTQYF. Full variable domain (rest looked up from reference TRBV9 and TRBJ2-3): DSGVTQTPKHLITATGQRVTLRCSPRSGDLSVYWYQQSLDQGLQFLIQYYNGEERAKGNILERFSAQQFPDLHSELNLSSLELGDSALYFCASSAVAGITDTQYFGPGTRLTVL.